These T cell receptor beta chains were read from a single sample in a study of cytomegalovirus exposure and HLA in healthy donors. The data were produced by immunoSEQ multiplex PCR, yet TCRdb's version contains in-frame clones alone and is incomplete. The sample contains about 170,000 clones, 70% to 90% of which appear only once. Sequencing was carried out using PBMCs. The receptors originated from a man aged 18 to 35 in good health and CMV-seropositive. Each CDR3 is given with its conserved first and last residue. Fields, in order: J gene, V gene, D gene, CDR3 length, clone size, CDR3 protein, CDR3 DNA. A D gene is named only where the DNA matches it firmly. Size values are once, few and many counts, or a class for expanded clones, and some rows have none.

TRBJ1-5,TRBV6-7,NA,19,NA,CASRGRQAPVSLRNQPQHF,TGTGCCAGCAGGGGGCGACAGGCCCCAGTGTCCTTACGCAATCAGCCCCAGCATTTT
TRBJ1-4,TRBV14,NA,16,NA,CASSPGGTLGHEKLFF,TGTGCCAGCAGCCCGGGGGGTACCCTTGGGCATGAAAAACTGTTTTTT
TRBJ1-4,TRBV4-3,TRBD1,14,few,CASSQDQGAEKLFF,TGCGCCAGCAGCCAAGATCAGGGGGCTGAAAAACTGTTTTTT
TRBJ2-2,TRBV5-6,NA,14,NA,CASSLGQSTGELFF,TGTGCCAGCAGCTTGGGACAATCAACCGGGGAGCTGTTTTTT
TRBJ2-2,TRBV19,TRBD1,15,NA,CASGTTGGATGELFF,TGTGCCAGCGGAACTACAGGGGGCGCGACCGGGGAGCTGTTTTTT
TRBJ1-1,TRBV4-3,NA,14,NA,CASSQTTGNTEAFF,TGCGCCAGCAGCCAAACTACAGGGAACACTGAAGCTTTCTTT
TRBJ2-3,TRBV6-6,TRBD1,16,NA,CASSPYRGIGTDTQYF,TGTGCCAGCAGCCCGTACAGGGGAATTGGCACAGATACGCAGTATTTT
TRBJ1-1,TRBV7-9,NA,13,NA,CASSYTINTEAFF,TGTGCCAGCAGCTATACAATTAACACTGAAGCTTTCTTT
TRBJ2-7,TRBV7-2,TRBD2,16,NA,CASSGGVAGGAYEQYF,TGTGCCAGCAGCGGCGGGGTGGCGGGGGGGGCCTACGAGCAGTACTTC
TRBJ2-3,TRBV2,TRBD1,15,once,CATEGQGPITDTQYF,TGTGCCACCGAAGGACAGGGGCCTATCACAGATACGCAGTATTTT
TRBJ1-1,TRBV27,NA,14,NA,CASSPLQGYTEAFF,TGTGCCAGCAGTCCCCTGCAGGGGTACACTGAAGCTTTCTTT
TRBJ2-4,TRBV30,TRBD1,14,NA,CAWSPGQSKNIQYF,TGTGCCTGGAGTCCGGGACAGTCCAAAAACATTCAGTACTTC
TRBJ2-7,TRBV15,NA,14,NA,CATSRDTNSYEQYF,TGTGCCACCAGCCGGGACACCAACTCCTACGAGCAGTACTTC
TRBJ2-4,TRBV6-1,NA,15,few,CASSEPGHTENIQYF,TGTGCCAGCAGTGAACCAGGACATACCGAAAACATTCAGTACTTC
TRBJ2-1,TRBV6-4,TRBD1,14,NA,CASSRQGSYNEQFF,TGTGCCAGCAGCCGACAGGGTTCCTACAATGAGCAGTTCTTC
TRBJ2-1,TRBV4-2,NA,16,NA,CASSQEERSSYNEQFF,TGTGCCAGCAGCCAAGAGGAGAGGAGCTCCTACAATGAGCAGTTCTTC
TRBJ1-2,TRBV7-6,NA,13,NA,CASSTTANYGYTF,TGTGCCAGCAGCACAACAGCCAACTATGGCTACACCTTC
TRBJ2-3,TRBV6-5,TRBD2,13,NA,CASSRSGGDTQYF,TGTGCCAGCAGTCGTAGCGGGGGGGATACGCAGTATTTT
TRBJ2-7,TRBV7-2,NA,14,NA,CASSSSRLHYEQYF,TGTGCCAGCAGCTCCTCTAGACTACACTACGAGCAGTACTTC
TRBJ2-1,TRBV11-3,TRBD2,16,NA,CASSSGLAGGENEQFF,TGTGCCAGCAGCTCCGGACTAGCGGGGGGTGAAAATGAGCAGTTCTTC
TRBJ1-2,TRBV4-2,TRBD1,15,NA,CASSHGTGDGYGYTF,TGTGCCAGCAGCCATGGGACAGGTGACGGGTATGGCTACACCTTC
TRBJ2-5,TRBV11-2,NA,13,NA,CASSPTLWETQYF,TGTGCCAGCAGTCCCACCCTATGGGAGACCCAGTACTTC
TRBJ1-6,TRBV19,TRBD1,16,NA,CASSSRDRGYNSPLHF,TGTGCCAGTAGTAGCCGGGACAGGGGTTATAATTCACCCCTCCACTTT
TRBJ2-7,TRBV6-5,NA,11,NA,CASSSEYEQYF,TGTGCCAGCAGTTCCGAGTACGAGCAGTACTTC
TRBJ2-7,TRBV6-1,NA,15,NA,CASSEAQGSYYEQYF,TGTGCCAGCAGTGAAGCGCAGGGGTCGTACTACGAGCAGTACTTC
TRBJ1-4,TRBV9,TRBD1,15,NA,CASSAGQGQNEKLFF,TGTGCCAGCAGCGCCGGACAGGGACAGAATGAAAAACTGTTTTTT
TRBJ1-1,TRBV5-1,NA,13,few,CASSAQENTEAFF,TGCGCCAGCAGCGCCCAGGAAAACACTGAAGCTTTCTTT
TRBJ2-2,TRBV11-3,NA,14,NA,CASRSSGSTGELFF,TGTGCCAGCCGTTCCTCAGGGTCCACCGGGGAGCTGTTTTTT
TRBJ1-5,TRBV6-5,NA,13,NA,CASRYTSNQPQHF,TGTGCCAGCAGATACACAAGCAATCAGCCCCAGCATTTT
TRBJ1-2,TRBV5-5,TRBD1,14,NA,CASSLQTGVYGYTF,TGTGCCAGCAGCTTACAAACAGGGGTCTATGGCTACACCTTC
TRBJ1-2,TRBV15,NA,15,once,CATSRDLGVNYGYTF,TGTGCCACCAGCAGAGACCTAGGGGTTAACTATGGCTACACCTTC
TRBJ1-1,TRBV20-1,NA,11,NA,CSGIEVTEAFF,TGCAGTGGGATTGAGGTCACTGAAGCTTTCTTT
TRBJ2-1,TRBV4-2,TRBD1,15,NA,CASSQTRQGAGEQFF,TGTGCCAGCAGCCAAACAAGGCAGGGGGCAGGTGAGCAGTTCTTC
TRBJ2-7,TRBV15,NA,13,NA,CATSRGEGLEQYF,TGTGCCACCAGCAGAGGTGAGGGTCTAGAGCAGTACTTC
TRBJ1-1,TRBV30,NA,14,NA,CAWSPFEGGTEAFF,TGTGCCTGGAGCCCCTTCGAGGGAGGCACTGAAGCTTTCTTT
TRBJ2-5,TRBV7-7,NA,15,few,CASSPRRGSGETQYF,TGTGCCAGCAGCCCCCGCCGAGGGTCCGGGGAGACCCAGTACTTC
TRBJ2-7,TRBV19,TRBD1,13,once,CAAAATGVGEQYF,TGTGCCGCTGCGGCGACAGGGGTGGGGGAGCAGTACTTC
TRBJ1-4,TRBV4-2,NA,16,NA,CASSQEAERLNEKLFF,TGTGCCAGCAGCCAAGAAGCGGAGCGGCTTAATGAAAAACTGTTTTTT
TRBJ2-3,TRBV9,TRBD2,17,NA,CASSGKLAGPSTDTQYF,TGTGCCAGCAGCGGAAAGTTAGCGGGGCCCAGCACAGATACGCAGTATTTT
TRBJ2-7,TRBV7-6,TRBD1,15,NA,CASSSGTGNLYEQYF,TGTGCCAGCAGCTCCGGGACAGGGAACCTCTACGAGCAGTACTTC
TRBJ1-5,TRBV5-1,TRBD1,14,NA,CASSSGQGDQPQHF,TGCGCCAGCAGCTCGGGACAGGGCGATCAGCCCCAGCATTTT